Shown below are 32 T cell receptor beta chains from a single sample sequenced in a study of blood T cell repertoires in COVID-19. Repertoires were generated with immunoSEQ multiplex PCR, while TCRdb's copy carries only in-frame clones and drops some. The sample lists 200,000 to 300,000 clones; 86% were seen once. The sample taken for sequencing was peripheral blood. These TCRs come from a man aged 25-45 years with active or convalescent COVID-19.

The chain couples TRBV29-1 to TRBJ2-7, with D possibly TRBD1 on 6 matching bases. This CDR3 comprises 13 residues. Germline CDR1 reads SQVTM; CDR2 reads ANQGSEA. The germline V and J ends were trimmed by 4 bases and 2 bases, with 12 bases remaining between them. The CDR3 is CSVVRRDTYEQYF. The CDR3 DNA follows: TGCAGCGTTGTCCGCCGGGACACCTACGAGCAGTACTTC.

The chain carries TRBV29-1 and TRBJ2-5, with 9 positions matching TRBD1. V shed 7 bases and J 4 bases; nucleotides not matched to a gene: 4. The V gene's germline CDR1 is SQVTM and CDR2 ANQGSEA. The CDR3 totals 12 residues. CDR3 in amino acids: CSARQGVETQYF. CDR3 sequence (DNA): TGCAGCGCAAGACAGGGGGTAGAGACCCAGTACTTC.

The rearrangement links TRBV19 to TRBJ1-2, with a possible D match to TRBD1 (5 bases). Trimming removed 9 bases at V and 3 bases at J, with 20 bases between. The CDR3 is 15 residues long. CDR1 is LNHDA and CDR2 is SQIVND in the germline V gene (reference sequence). CDR3 loop: CASLLRGETYYGYTF. The CDR3 nucleotides read TGTGCCAGCCTCCTCCGGGGGGAAACGTACTATGGCTACACCTTC.

The chain recombines TRBV29-1 with TRBJ1-2; 8 nucleotides line up with TRBD1. CDR1 is SQVTM and CDR2 is ANQGSEA in the germline V gene. V lost 3 bases to trimming and J lost 8 bases; unmatched junction nucleotides: 11. The CDR3 spans 14 residues. In DNA, the CDR3 is TGCAGCGTTGAGGAGGGCAGGGGGCGTAGCGGCTACACCTTC. Translation gives CSVEEGRGRSGYTF. Variable domain in full (rest from reference TRBV29-1 and TRBJ1-2): SAVISQKPSRDICQRGTSLTIQCQVDSQVTMMFWYRQQPGQSLTLIATANQGSEATYESGFVIDKFPISRPNLTFSTLTVSNMSPEDSSIYLCSVEEGRGRSGYTFGSGTRLTVV.

This chain uses TRBV14 with TRBJ1-1, with unresolved D. The V end lost 0 bases, the J end lost 1 base, and 6 bases lay between the germline ends. The CDR3 is made up of 14 amino acids. CDR1 is SGHDN and CDR2 is FVKESK in the germline V gene. The CDR3 bases are TGTGCCAGCAGCCAAGAAACCGGGAACACTGAAGCTTTCTTT. This sequence encodes CASSQETGNTEAFF.

The chain is built from TRBV6-5 and TRBJ2-7, with D possibly being TRBD1 (6 bases). CDR3 size: 15 residues. Germline V gene data show CDR1 as MNHEY and CDR2 as SVGAGI. V lost 3 bases and J lost 2, with 14 bases in between. CDR3 DNA sequence: TGTGCCAGCAGTTATTTATGGGCAGGGGCCTACGAGCAGTACTTC. Translating it yields CASSYLWAGAYEQYF.

The chain uses TRBV11-3 and TRBJ2-2, with TRBD2 matching 9 bases. CDR1 and CDR2 from the germline V gene are SGHNT and YENEEA. V lost 1 base to trimming and J lost 6 bases; unmatched junction nucleotides: 9. The CDR3 has 17 residues. The DNA of the CDR3 is TGTGCCAGCAGCTTAGTCAGCGGGGGGCCTTCAGCCGGGGAGCTGTTTTTT. Residues: CASSLVSGGPSAGELFF.

In nucleotides, the CDR3 is TGTGCCAGCAGTCAGGGGGCGCGAGACACTGAAGCTTTCTTT. Translating it yields CASSQGARDTEAFF. V usage is TRBV3-1 (or the pseudogene TRBV3-2) and J usage is TRBJ1-1, with 8 positions matching TRBD1. V shed 6 bases, J shed 3 bases, and the junction held 6 bases outside the gene matches. CDR1 LGHDT and CDR2 YNNKEL come from the germline V gene (reference sequence). The CDR3 covers 14 residues.

The rearrangement joins TRBV3-1 (or the pseudogene TRBV3-2) to TRBJ1-3, with TRBD1 matching 7 bases. From germline, CDR1 is LGHDT and CDR2 YNNKEL (reference sequence). The CDR3 sequence is 14 residues long. Trimming removed 7 bases from V and 2 bases from J; junction bases left unmatched: 5. The DNA of the CDR3 is TGTGCCAGCACCGAGACAGGGACTGGAAACACCATATATTTT. Protein sequence: CASTETGTGNTIYF.

DNA for the CDR3: TGTGCCAGCAGAATAGAAGACAGGGCTGAAGCTTTCTTT. Amino acid sequence: CASRIEDRAEAFF. The chain employs TRBV7-9 and TRBJ1-1; TRBD1 matches at 7 bases. J lost 6 bases, V lost 6 bases, and 7 bases had no gene match. This CDR3 is built from 13 residues. Germline CDR1 is SEHNR and CDR2 is FQNEAQ (reference sequence).

V gene TRBV12-3 or TRBV12-4 combines with J gene TRBJ2-1, with 7 bases lining up with TRBD1. The CDR3 is 13 residues long. The V gene end was trimmed by 3 bases and the J gene end by 10 bases; junction bases not matched to a gene: 6. The CDR3 sequence is CASSFIRGHEQFF. CDR3 sequence (DNA): TGTGCCAGCAGTTTCATAAGGGGGCACGAGCAGTTCTTC.

The rearrangement links TRBV7-6 to TRBJ2-3; 9 bases are a match to TRBD2. CDR3 size: 11 residues. V was clipped by 8 bases and J by 12 bases; unmatched bases: 6. Germline V gene lookup returns CDR1 SGHVS and CDR2 FNYEAQ. The CDR3 coding sequence is TGTGCCAGCTCAGCGGGGGGCCCACAGTATTTT. Amino acids: CASSAGGPQYF.

The V gene is TRBV7-9, the J gene TRBJ2-1, with 8 bases aligning to TRBD1. CDR1 is SEHNR, CDR2 FQNEAQ, per germline (reference sequence). The J segment lost 10 bases and the V segment lost 5 bases, leaving 10 bases of the junction unmatched. The CDR3 loop spans 14 amino acids. The CDR3 here is CASSGTTGVPEQFF. CDR3 sequence (DNA): TGTGCCAGCAGCGGGACGACAGGGGTACCCGAGCAGTTCTTC.

The rearrangement uses TRBV30 and TRBJ1-4; D perhaps matches TRBD1 (5 bases). In germline, CDR1 is GTSNPN, CDR2 SVGIG (reference sequence). The CDR3 covers 13 residues. The CDR3 region is CAGTTGTLEKLFF. The CDR3 nucleotides are TGTGCTGGGACTACCGGGACTCTCGAAAAACTGTTTTTT.

The chain combines TRBV7-2 with TRBJ1-6; possibly TRBD1 for D (5 bases). This CDR3 is built from 15 residues. Germline V gives CDR1 SGHTA, CDR2 FQGNSA. The V and J ends lost 3 bases and 7 bases respectively, with 13 bases between them. CDR3 sequence reads: CASSFGTRGNSPLHF. The CDR3, as DNA: TGTGCCAGCAGCTTCGGGACTCGGGGCAATTCACCCCTCCACTTT.

The V and J genes are TRBV13 and TRBJ2-7; possibly TRBD1 for D (6 bases). V lost 4 bases and J 0 bases, leaving 13 bases between the germline ends. CDR1 is PRHDT and CDR2 is FYEKMQ in the germline V gene (reference sequence). The length of the CDR3 is 15 residues. CDR3 residues: CASSSGQPLSYEQYF. DNA of the CDR3: TGTGCCAGCAGCTCCGGACAGCCTCTCTCCTACGAGCAGTACTTC.

This chain uses TRBV2 with TRBJ2-1; D may be TRBD2 (5 bases). The CDR3 totals 15 residues. Germline-derived CDR1 and CDR2 are SNHLY and FYNNEI. Trimming took 6 bases from V and 6 from J, leaving 18 bases between them. The chain's CDR3 is CASRDGILVVNEQFF. The CDR3 DNA is TGTGCCAGCAGGGACGGGATTCTGGTCGTCAATGAGCAGTTCTTC.

The genes are TRBV11-2 and TRBJ1-1, with D possibly matching TRBD1 (5 bases). The V gene lost 5 bases and the J gene lost 4 bases, with 14 bases spanning the gap. The CDR3 extends over 14 amino acids. CDR1 and CDR2 (germline): SGHAT, FQNNGV. The CDR3 sequence is CASSTDIGGTEAFF. CDR3 DNA sequence: TGTGCCAGCAGCACCGATATCGGGGGCACTGAAGCTTTCTTT.

V is TRBV5-1 and J is TRBJ2-6; the match to TRBD2 covers 9 bases. The CDR3 is made up of 18 amino acids. Germline CDR1 is SGHRS and CDR2 is YFSETQ. The J segment lost 0 bases and the V segment lost 0 bases, leaving 4 bases of the junction unmatched. CDR3 in DNA: TGCGCCAGCAGCTTGGCGGCGGGGGGGATCTCTGGGGCCAACGTCCTGACTTTC. Protein: CASSLAAGGISGANVLTF.

This clone is a singleton in its sample. This rearrangement joins TRBV9 to TRBJ2-6; D is possibly TRBD1 (5 bases). Germline V gene lookup returns CDR1 SGDLS and CDR2 YYNGEE. The CDR3 has 16 residues. Trimming pared 0 bases from V and 4 bases from J, leaving 11 bases between. The CDR3 region has the DNA TGTGCCAGCAGCGTAGGTGTGGGGCCCGGGGCCAACGTCCTGACTTTC. It yields the protein CASSVGVGPGANVLTF. The full variable domain, rest sourced from reference TRBV9 and TRBJ2-6, is DSGVTQTPKHLITATGQRVTLRCSPRSGDLSVYWYQQSLDQGLQFLIQYYNGEERAKGNILERFSAQQFPDLHSELNLSSLELGDSALYFCASSVGVGPGANVLTFGAGSRLTVL.

The chain uses TRBV29-1 and TRBJ1-5; D is unresolved. V lost 6 bases to trimming and J lost 1 base, with 10 bases between them. Germline V gene data show CDR1 as SQVTM and CDR2 as ANQGSEA. The CDR3 has 13 residues. The CDR3 region is CSVCSGSNQPQHF. DNA for the CDR3: TGCAGCGTCTGCTCGGGAAGCAATCAGCCCCAGCATTTT.

This sequence joins TRBV6-1 and TRBJ1-2, with a tentative D call TRBD1 (6 bases). Trimming stripped 2 bases from V and 3 bases from J, with 7 bases between. CDR1 is MNHNS and CDR2 is SASEGT in the germline V gene. This CDR3 is 13 amino acids long. The CDR3 protein is CASSESGDYGYTF. The CDR3 nucleotides are TGTGCCAGCAGTGAATCAGGGGACTATGGCTACACCTTC.

The chain joins TRBV11-2 to TRBJ2-1, with 7 bases aligning to TRBD2. The CDR3 has 13 residues. The germline V gene encodes CDR1 SGHAT and CDR2 FQNNGV. With 5 bases clipped from V and 10 bases from J, the junction kept 8 bases outside the gene matches. This chain's CDR3 is CASSLTSRREQFF. The CDR3 nucleotides read TGTGCCAGCAGCCTGACTAGCCGCCGGGAGCAGTTCTTC. Full variable domain (missing parts from reference TRBV11-2 and TRBJ2-1): EAGVAQSPRYKIIEKRQSVAFWCNPISGHATLYWYQQILGQGPKLLIQFQNNGVVDDSQLPKDRFSAERLKGVDSTLKIQPAKLEDSAVYLCASSLTSRREQFFGPGTRLTVL.

This rearrangement joins TRBV19 to TRBJ1-4; weak D call: TRBD1 (6 bases). Germline V CDR1 and CDR2: LNHDA, SQIVND (reference sequence). This CDR3 comprises 15 residues. Trimming left V 4 bases short and J 4 bases short, with 13 bases between. CDR3 amino acids: CASSTVDSYNEKLFF. In DNA, the CDR3 is TGTGCCAGTAGTACAGTGGACAGCTATAATGAAAAACTGTTTTTT.

This clone was picked up one time. V and J are TRBV6-4 and TRBJ2-1; D not resolved. The CDR3 spans 13 residues. Between the trimmed V and J ends, which lost 3 bases and 4 bases, there was a span of 7 bases. Germline V CDR1 and CDR2: MRHNA, SNTAGT. The CDR3 DNA follows: TGTGCCAGCAGTGAGGGCAGATACAATGAGCAGTTCTTC. Protein product: CASSEGRYNEQFF.

The chain carries TRBV11-3 and TRBJ1-6; D is unclear. The CDR3 has 12 amino acids. Germline V gene lookup returns CDR1 SGHNT and CDR2 YENEEA. V was shortened by 3 bases and J by 6 bases, with 3 bases between the two germline ends. The CDR3 reads CASSFSNSPLHF. For the CDR3, the DNA is TGTGCCAGCAGCTTCTCTAATTCACCCCTCCACTTT.

V gene TRBV6-5 combines with J gene TRBJ2-3; 7 bases are a match to TRBD1. The CDR3 consists of 16 residues. CDR1 and CDR2 from the germline V gene are MNHEY and SVGAGI. The V segment lost 2 bases and the J segment 2 bases; nucleotides outside the gene matches: 7. CDR3 nucleotide sequence: TGTGCCAGCAGTTACGCCCGGGACAGTCTCACAGATACGCAGTATTTT. This codes for CASSYARDSLTDTQYF.

J is TRBJ2-7 and V is TRBV7-2; 11 bases map to TRBD2. The V and J ends lost 5 bases and 2 bases, in that order; junction bases with no gene match: 5. Looked up from germline, CDR1 is SGHTA and CDR2 is FQGNSA. The CDR3 extends over 15 amino acids. The CDR3 DNA reads TGTGCCAGCAGCGGCGGGACTAGCGGTACCTACGAGCAGTACTTC. Translation: CASSGGTSGTYEQYF.

V gene TRBV2 combines with J gene TRBJ2-1; TRBD2 agrees at 12 bases. This CDR3 is 15 amino acids long. V was clipped by 5 bases and J by 12 bases; unmatched bases: 11. The germline CDR1 and CDR2 sequences are SNHLY and FYNNEI. CDR3 region: CASSPSGLAGGAQFF. The CDR3 coding sequence is TGTGCCAGCAGTCCCAGTGGGCTAGCGGGAGGGGCGCAGTTCTTC.

The V and J genes are TRBV4-2 and TRBJ1-2, with 7 bases lining up with TRBD1. Losses at the gene ends were 1 base for V and 0 bases for J; bases not matched to a gene: 5. The CDR3 has 16 residues. CDR1 and CDR2 (germline): LGHNA, YNFKEQ. The CDR3 loop reads CASSQARGNTNYGYTF. Written as DNA, the CDR3 is TGTGCCAGCAGCCAAGCCAGGGGGAATACTAACTATGGCTACACCTTC.

This chain uses TRBV19 with TRBJ1-5; D gene unclear. This CDR3 is 16 amino acids long. V lost 5 bases and J lost 4, with 18 bases in between. The germline V gene has CDR1 LNHDA and CDR2 SQIVND (reference sequence). CDR3 in amino acids: CASSPGGKTGNQPQHF. The CDR3, as DNA: TGTGCCAGTAGTCCCGGAGGGAAAACGGGGAATCAGCCCCAGCATTTT. Complete variable domain (other parts from reference TRBV19 and TRBJ1-5): DGGITQSPKYLFRKEGQNVTLSCEQNLNHDAMYWYRQDPGQGLRLIYYSQIVNDFQKGDIAEGYSVSREKKESFPLTVTSAQKNPTAFYLCASSPGGKTGNQPQHFGDGTRLSIL.

The chain is built from TRBV19 and TRBJ2-1, with TRBD1 as a possible D gene (5 bases). V was cut by 5 bases and J by 6 bases, with 11 bases left in between. CDR3 length equals 13 residues. Germline assignment: CDR1 LNHDA and CDR2 SQIVND (reference sequence). CDR3 in amino acids: CASSGAGSNEQFF. CDR3 in DNA: TGTGCCAGTAGTGGGGCCGGGTCCAATGAGCAGTTCTTC.